This paragraph covers one TCR beta chain sequence. Its antigen is unknown. Looked up from germline, CDR1 is MNHEY and CDR2 is SMNVEV (reference sequence). V lost 2 bases and J lost 9, with 16 bases in between. The CDR3 runs to 14 residues. The record originates from a study of cytomegalovirus exposure and HLA in healthy donors. The study, taken as a whole, reports: Segments of the TCR beta V type were, in most cases, productive about 87% or about 30% of the time in an earlier analysis. Reportedly, TCR beta sequences accurately predicted HLA-A and HLA-B alleles in most subjects. Many donors shared some public TCRs, even though most TCR sequences were rare.

The PCR had 60 Vbeta and 13 Jbeta primers. The table came from immunoSEQ multiplex PCR; TCRdb's copy has only in-frame clones and leaves some out. The data show about 160,000 clones, 70% to 90% seen once. The genes are TRBV27 and TRBJ2-5; the D is unclear. Sequencing was done on a sample of PBMCs. The clonotype comes from a woman aged 25 to 39 in good health and CMV-seronegative. The CDR3 region has the DNA TGTGCCAGCAGTTTAGGCCGCGCGACGCAGGCCCAGTACTTC. This gives the protein CASSLGRATQAQYF.